The 27 T cell receptor beta chains below all came from one sample that was sequenced in a study of T cell responses to AZD1222 COVID-19 vaccine (dated by TCRdb to the early 2020s). In light of the paper, this sample's time point label describes: baseline before first vaccination. Library prep was done by the immunoSEQ multiplex PCR assay. TCRdb carries this immuneACCESS record with in-frame sequences only. Its versions omit some clonotypes, under half of them owing to an unresolved V gene in the studies checked, with the rest unexplained. This sample lists about 85,000 clones; about 90% were detected once. The ten largest clones represent roughly 7.6% of the sample. The sequencing used peripheral blood, collected on day 0 of AZD1222 vaccination. The receptor set was obtained from an adult in good health.

This chain joins TRBV3-1 (or the pseudogene TRBV3-2) and TRBJ2-7; D is unresolved. The germline gives CDR1 LGHDT, CDR2 YNNKEL (reference sequence). The CDR3 contains 18 residues. The V end lost 2 bases, the J end lost 5 bases, and 25 bases lay between the germline ends. The CDR3 nucleotides read TGTGCCAGCAGCCAATATGCATTTTCCCCAGCGACGTTCCACGAGCAGTACTTC. This gives the protein CASSQYAFSPATFHEQYF.

The chain combines TRBV15 with TRBJ1-4, with D maybe TRBD1 (5 bases). Germline V gives CDR1 LNHNV, CDR2 YYDKDF (reference sequence). This CDR3 is 13 amino acids long. The V and J ends lost 5 bases and 5 bases respectively, with 9 bases between them. The CDR3 sequence: CATSRGANEKLFF. The DNA of the CDR3 is TGTGCCACCAGCCGTGGGGCGAATGAAAAACTGTTTTTT.

The rearrangement links TRBV6-5 to TRBJ1-3, with D possibly TRBD1 on 6 matching bases. Germline CDR1 is MNHEY and CDR2 is SVGAGI. V was pared by 8 bases and J by 2 bases, with 13 bases between. The CDR3 runs 14 residues. In DNA form, the CDR3 reads TGTGCCAGCGGCCAGAGGACAGCTGGAAACACCATATATTTT. This gives the protein CASGQRTAGNTIYF.

The CDR3 DNA is TGTGCCAGCAGTTACGGTCAGAAAGAGACCCAGTACTTC. Residues: CASSYGQKETQYF. V and J are TRBV6-2 or TRBV6-3 and TRBJ2-5; D ambiguous. The germline V gene encodes CDR1 MNHEY and CDR2 SVGEGT. V was trimmed by 2 bases and J by 3 bases, leaving 7 bases between them. This CDR3 has 13 amino acids.

The DNA of the CDR3 is TGTGCCAGCAGTTCCCTCGGACAGGGCTATAATGAAAAACTGTTTTTT. Protein sequence: CASSSLGQGYNEKLFF. The chain employs TRBV27 and TRBJ1-4, with 8 bases lining up with TRBD1. There are 16 residues in the CDR3. Germline assignment: CDR1 MNHEY and CDR2 SMNVEV (reference sequence). The J segment lost 4 bases and the V segment lost 4 bases, leaving 8 bases of the junction unmatched.

The gene calls are TRBV6-5 and TRBJ2-2; perhaps TRBD2 as D (5 bases). V was pared by 6 bases and J by 0 bases, with 11 bases between. Germline V CDR1 and CDR2: MNHEY, SVGAGI. There are 15 residues in the CDR3. CDR3 bases: TGTGCCAGCAGGTCCGGGAAAACGAACACCGGGGAGCTGTTTTTT. Translating it yields CASRSGKTNTGELFF.

Only a few counts were recorded for this clone. The chain uses TRBV28 and TRBJ1-1; 7 bases align to TRBD1. The CDR3 totals 18 residues. The V gene's germline CDR1 is MDHEN and CDR2 SYDVKM. J was trimmed by 1 base and V by 5 bases; bases with no gene match: 16. CDR3 amino acids: CASSPQGKTGDWNTEAFF. As DNA, the CDR3 is TGTGCCAGCAGTCCGCAAGGAAAAACAGGGGACTGGAACACTGAAGCTTTCTTT.

The V call is TRBV15, the J call TRBJ1-5, with a weak D call TRBD1 (5 bases). The ends were cut back, 3 bases at V and 2 bases at J, with 11 bases in the middle. The germline V gene encodes CDR1 LNHNV and CDR2 YYDKDF (reference sequence). The CDR3 has 15 residues. The chain's CDR3 is CATSRAGRGNQPQHF. CDR3 nucleotides: TGTGCCACCAGCAGGGCGGGACGCGGCAATCAGCCCCAGCATTTT.

The V gene is TRBV7-2, the J gene TRBJ2-2; TRBD2 agrees at 8 bases. The CDR3 is made up of 17 amino acids. V was pared by 5 bases and J by 7 bases, with 15 bases of the junction left unmatched. The germline gives CDR1 SGHTA, CDR2 FQGNSA. The CDR3 region is CASSPRAAGESGGELFF. As DNA, the CDR3 is TGTGCCAGCAGCCCGAGAGCAGCGGGAGAGAGTGGCGGGGAGCTGTTTTTT.

The CDR3 here is CASGKGYGVTDTQYF. CDR3 bases: TGTGCCAGCGGTAAGGGGTACGGAGTGACAGATACGCAGTATTTT. The chain links TRBV3-1 (or the pseudogene TRBV3-2) to TRBJ2-3, with a weak D call TRBD1 (5 bases). V lost 8 bases and J lost 3, with 18 bases in between. Germline assignment: CDR1 LGHDT and CDR2 YNNKEL (reference sequence). The CDR3 extends over 15 amino acids.

This clone was counted between two and nine times. The J gene is TRBJ2-5, the V gene TRBV6-5, with a tentative D call TRBD2 (5 bases). Germline values: CDR1 MNHEY, CDR2 SVGAGI. The CDR3 covers 10 residues. V gave up 8 bases and J gave up 5 bases, with 6 bases separating them. In DNA, the CDR3 is TGTGCCAGCGGGAGTGAGACCCAGTACTTC. This codes for CASGSETQYF.

Regarding this clone: This CDR3 is also generated by other DNA sequences in the sample. This sequence joins TRBV28 and TRBJ1-5; tentative D call: TRBD1 (6 bases). The CDR3 is 15 residues long. Germline V gene sequence: CDR1 MDHEN, CDR2 SYDVKM. The germline V and J ends were trimmed by 5 bases and 3 bases, with 14 bases remaining between them. This chain's CDR3 is CASSQGQGYNQPQHF. The CDR3 nucleotides read TGTGCCAGCAGTCAGGGGCAGGGCTACAATCAGCCCCAGCATTTT. The entire variable domain, with the rest obtained from reference TRBV28 and TRBJ1-5, is as follows: DVKVTQSSRYLVKRTGEKVFLECVQDMDHENMFWYRQDPGLGLRLIYFSYDVKMKEKGDIPEGYSVSREKKERFSLILESASTNQTSMYLCASSQGQGYNQPQHFGDGTRLSIL.

This clone appeared a few times. CDR3 nucleotide sequence: TGTGCCAGCTCACCAGACCAGGCCAACTATGGCTACACCTTC. The encoded protein is CASSPDQANYGYTF. The chain employs TRBV18 and TRBJ1-2; no reliable D call. V shed 2 bases and J shed 2 bases, with 9 bases lying between them. Per the germline V gene, CDR1 is KGHSH and CDR2 is LQKENI. This CDR3 has 14 residues.

This rearrangement joins TRBV27 to TRBJ1-5, with unresolved D. The V and J ends lost 5 bases and 0 bases respectively, with 5 bases between them. The CDR3 spans 13 residues. From germline, CDR1 is MNHEY and CDR2 SMNVEV (reference sequence). For the CDR3, the DNA is TGTGCCAGCAGTACCTATAGCAATCAGCCCCAGCATTTT. Protein product: CASSTYSNQPQHF.

The V call is TRBV4-2, the J call TRBJ2-5, with D perhaps matching TRBD2 (5 bases). The CDR3 loop spans 15 amino acids. CDR1 and CDR2 from the germline V gene are LGHNA and YNFKEQ. V was shortened by 1 base and J by 0 bases, with 9 bases between the two germline ends. This CDR3 is CASSQGTPYQETQYF. The CDR3 DNA reads as TGTGCCAGCAGCCAAGGGACTCCGTACCAAGAGACCCAGTACTTC.

The chain couples TRBV6-2 or TRBV6-3 to TRBJ1-6, with unresolved D. The germline V and J ends were trimmed by 6 bases and 8 bases, with 5 bases remaining between them. In germline, CDR1 is MNHEY, CDR2 SVGEGT. The CDR3 contains 11 residues. The CDR3, as DNA: TGTGCCAGCAGCCAATATTCACCCCTCCACTTT. Translated: CASSQYSPLHF.

This sequence joins TRBV19 and TRBJ1-1, with D possibly being TRBD1 (5 bases). The CDR3 has 16 amino acids. The V end was cut by 7 bases, the J end by 1 base, with 19 bases between. CDR1 LNHDA and CDR2 SQIVND come from the germline V gene (reference sequence). As DNA, the CDR3 is TGTGCCAGTATCGACCCAAGGGGCCGGACGAACACTGAAGCTTTCTTT. Its translation is CASIDPRGRTNTEAFF.

This sequence joins TRBV18 and TRBJ2-5; 9 nucleotides align to TRBD1. Germline values: CDR1 KGHSH, CDR2 LQKENI. V lost 3 bases and J lost 5; bases outside the gene matches: 7. The CDR3 totals 15 residues. The CDR3 protein is CASSPWDRASETQYF. In nucleotides, the CDR3 is TGTGCCAGCTCACCTTGGGACAGGGCTTCCGAGACCCAGTACTTC.

This clone was counted a single time. The chain has TRBV7-2 and TRBJ2-1; D remains ambiguous. The CDR3 consists of 13 residues. Germline V gene lookup returns CDR1 SGHTA and CDR2 FQGNSA. The V and J ends lost 1 base and 7 bases respectively, with 8 bases between them. The CDR3 bases are TGTGCCAGCAGCTTAGTTGGGGTTAATGAGCAGTTCTTC. Translated: CASSLVGVNEQFF.

V usage is TRBV6-5 and J usage is TRBJ1-1, with 7 bases matching TRBD1. With V trimmed by 6 bases and J by 1 base, 2 bases remained unmatched. CDR1 and CDR2 from the germline V gene are MNHEY and SVGAGI. This CDR3 region has 13 residues. Here the CDR3 reads CASRPGGNTEAFF. As DNA, the CDR3 is TGTGCCAGCAGGCCAGGGGGGAACACTGAAGCTTTCTTT.

The chain couples TRBV7-2 to TRBJ2-3, with TRBD2 matching 8 bases. The germline V gene has CDR1 SGHTA and CDR2 FQGNSA. This CDR3 has 16 residues. The trim removed 1 base at V and 5 bases at J, leaving 8 bases unmatched. CDR3 nucleotides: TGTGCCAGCAGCTTAGTTGGTAGCGGGGTGATAGATACGCAGTATTTT. It is translated as CASSLVGSGVIDTQYF.

This clone has more than one count but fewer than ten. V usage is TRBV7-9 and J usage is TRBJ1-2; perhaps TRBD1 as D (5 bases). V lost 2 bases, J lost 0 bases, and 10 bases lay in between. There are 15 residues in the CDR3. Germline V gene lookup returns CDR1 SEHNR and CDR2 FQNEAQ (reference sequence). The CDR3 region has the DNA TGTGCCAGCAGCTTACAAGACAGATCTAACTATGGCTACACCTTC. Protein: CASSLQDRSNYGYTF.

The chain has TRBV18 and TRBJ1-3; TRBD1 might be the D (6 bases). This CDR3 comprises 17 residues. Trimming removed 5 bases at V and 0 bases at J, with 17 bases between. Germline loops: CDR1 KGHSH, CDR2 LQKENI. CDR3 protein: CASSSYQGQNSGNTIYF. CDR3 bases: TGTGCCAGCTCATCCTACCAAGGACAGAACTCTGGAAACACCATATATTTT.

The chain links TRBV6-2 or TRBV6-3 to TRBJ1-4; weak D call: TRBD1 (6 bases). V lost 5 bases and J lost 1, with 17 bases in between. CDR3 length: 17 amino acids. Germline values: CDR1 MNHEY, CDR2 SVGEGT. The DNA for the CDR3 is TGTGCCAGCAGTCAACGGACAGCTTTCTTAACTAATGAAAAACTGTTTTTT. It is translated as CASSQRTAFLTNEKLFF.

The DNA of the CDR3 is TGTGCCAGCAGCCCCCGACTAGCGGGAGTCCCCAATGAGCAGTTCTTC. It specifies CASSPRLAGVPNEQFF. The V call is TRBV3-1 (or the pseudogene TRBV3-2), the J call TRBJ2-1; 12 bases map to TRBD2. Losses at the gene ends were 4 bases for V and 6 bases for J; bases not matched to a gene: 7. The germline V gene has CDR1 LGHDT and CDR2 YNNKEL (reference sequence). This CDR3 comprises 16 residues.

This clone was observed a single time. The chain has TRBV9 and TRBJ2-1, with 9 bases matching TRBD1. The CDR3 consists of 16 residues. Germline loops: CDR1 SGDLS, CDR2 YYNGEE. With V trimmed by 0 bases and J by 4 bases, 5 bases remained unmatched. The CDR3 protein is CASSVEGQGGYNEQFF. The CDR3 DNA follows: TGTGCCAGCAGCGTAGAGGGACAGGGCGGGTACAATGAGCAGTTCTTC.

CDR3 protein: CASSSSGQGQPYEQYF. CDR3 coding DNA: TGCGCCAGCAGCTCGTCTGGACAGGGGCAACCCTACGAGCAGTACTTC. The chain carries TRBV5-1 and TRBJ2-7, with 9 bases lining up with TRBD1. This CDR3 is 16 amino acids long. The germline V gene has CDR1 SGHRS and CDR2 YFSETQ. V shed 3 bases and J 2 bases; nucleotides not matched to a gene: 9.